A single sample is the source of the 3 T cell receptor beta chains below, sequenced in a study of cytotoxic CD8 clonotypes in ibrutinib-treated CLL. Profiled with immunoSEQ multiplex PCR; TCRdb holds only in-frame clones, not every one. The sample yields about 200,000 clones, about two thirds seen once. This specimen consisted of PBMCs, obtained after 24 months of ibrutinib treatment. The receptors were gathered from a human donor with chronic lymphocytic leukemia.

The rearrangement joins TRBV19 to TRBJ2-3; 8 nucleotides match TRBD1. With V trimmed by 4 bases and J by 3 bases, 9 bases remained unmatched. CDR1 is LNHDA, CDR2 SQIVND, per germline (reference sequence). The CDR3 consists of 16 residues. CDR3 sequence: CASSNSTGVVTDTQYF. DNA for the CDR3: TGTGCCAGTAGTAACTCGACAGGGGTAGTAACAGATACGCAGTATTTT.

The V call is TRBV5-1, the J call TRBJ2-1; a weak D match, TRBD1 (5 bases). Trimming stripped 1 base from V and 7 bases from J, with 24 bases between. This CDR3 region has 18 residues. CDR1 is SGHRS, CDR2 YFSETQ, per germline. Here the CDR3 reads CASSLLAGHQPRWNEQFF. The DNA of the CDR3 is TGCGCCAGCAGCTTGTTGGCAGGGCATCAACCCAGATGGAATGAGCAGTTCTTC.

The J gene is TRBJ2-5, the V gene TRBV7-2, with a weak D call TRBD1 (6 bases). This CDR3 comprises 16 residues. Germline V gene data show CDR1 as SGHTA and CDR2 as FQGNSA. Between the trimmed V and J ends, which lost 6 bases and 3 bases, there was a span of 20 bases. For the CDR3, the DNA is TGTGCCAGCAGGTTTTCCTTCAACAGGGACGAAGAGACCCAGTACTTC. Encoded protein: CASRFSFNRDEETQYF.